This T cell receptor beta chain was found in a study of blood T cell repertoires in COVID-19. Overall study: Material from acute and convalescent COVID-19 was sourced from the United States, Italy and Spain. Sources were T cells, B-cell-depleted T cells, or PBMCs; the material itself was cDNA or gDNA.

The assay was immunoSEQ multiplex PCR, and TCRdb's table has in-frame clones only and misses some. Of around 250,000 clones listed, around 90% are singletons. This CDR3 region has 15 residues. Per germline, CDR1 SGHVS and CDR2 FQNEAQ. Trimming cost V 1 base and J 2 bases, with 9 bases left between them. Clinical history reported by participants formed the basis on which cohorts were assigned. The sequenced sample was PBMCs or T cells enriched from blood (not recorded which). The TCR was taken from a human donor in a cohort exposed to, infected with or recovered from COVID-19 (not recorded which). The donor label of this sample is uncertain. The genes are TRBV7-8 and TRBJ2-1; D not certain. This chain's CDR3 is CASSLDGPPYNEQFF. The CDR3 DNA sequence: TGTGCCAGCAGCTTAGATGGCCCACCCTACAATGAGCAGTTCTTC.